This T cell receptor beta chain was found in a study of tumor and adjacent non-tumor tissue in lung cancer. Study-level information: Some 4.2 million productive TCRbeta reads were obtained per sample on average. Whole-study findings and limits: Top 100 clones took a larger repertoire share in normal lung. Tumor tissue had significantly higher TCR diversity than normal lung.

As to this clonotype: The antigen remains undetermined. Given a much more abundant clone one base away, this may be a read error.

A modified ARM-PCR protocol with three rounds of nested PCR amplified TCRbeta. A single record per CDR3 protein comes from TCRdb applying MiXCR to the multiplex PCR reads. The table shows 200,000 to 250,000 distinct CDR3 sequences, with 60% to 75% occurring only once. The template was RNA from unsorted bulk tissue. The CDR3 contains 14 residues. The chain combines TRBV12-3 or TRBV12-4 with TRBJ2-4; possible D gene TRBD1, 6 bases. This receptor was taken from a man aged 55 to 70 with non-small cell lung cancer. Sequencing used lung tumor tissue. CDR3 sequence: CANSLQGAKNIQYF. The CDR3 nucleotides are TGTGCCAACAGTCTACAGGGAGCCAAAAACATTCAGTACTTC.